What follows is one T cell receptor beta chain and its context. This entry comes from a study of blood T cell repertoires in COVID-19. At the level of the study: T cells, B-cell-depleted T cells, or PBMCs provided the cDNA or gDNA that served as material.

Authors' methods: Reference gene primers were amplified, and this amplification served to estimate nucleated cell counts. Data came from immunoSEQ multiplex PCR; TCRdb stores just in-frame clones and leaves some out. V, J and clone size derive from that table, while D and trimming were established from the DNA sequence. The sample has some 31,000 clones; 88% are singletons. The CDR3 loop spans 17 amino acids. The V gene lost 2 bases and the J gene lost 2 bases, with 16 bases spanning the gap. Germline CDR1 reads SGHNT; CDR2 reads YENEEA. This chain links TRBV11-3 with TRBJ1-5; D is ambiguous. The receptor comes from a human donor with active COVID-19. The donor label of this sample is uncertain. Input material: peripheral blood. The CDR3 DNA reads as TGTGCCAGCAGCTTATTTTTTTGGCTGCCCCGCAATCAGCCCCAGCATTTT. The encoded protein is CASSLFFWLPRNQPQHF.